This TCR beta chain was recovered during a study of blood T cells in healthy people across ages. Then a second PCR, running roughly 7 to 11 cycles, was carried out with a sample-barcoded 5' primer and a J-beta primer mix. MiXCR, run by TCRdb on the 5' RACE reads, gives a single entry per CDR3 protein. Of some 290,000 distinct CDR3 sequences listed, 25% to 30% were seen once; the top ten hold 29%. This clonotype was observed at least ten times. The antigen is not known. General observations from the study: It was held that diversity estimates obtained from one million T cells represented underestimates. Possibly, changes in expanded clonotypes were confounded because donor CMV status was unknown.

The CDR3 has 14 amino acids. J was trimmed by 0 bases and V by 3 bases; bases with no gene match: 2. Germline CDR1 MDHEN, CDR2 SYDVKM. V gene TRBV28 combines with J gene TRBJ2-7; 7 nucleotides match TRBD2. The clonotype was recovered from a woman aged 65 to 85 in good health. Material: blood. The CDR3: CASSFSGGSYEQYF. CDR3 bases: TGTGCCAGCAGTTTTTCGGGGGGCTCCTACGAGCAGTACTTC.